This T cell receptor (beta chain) was captured in a study of Ad26.COV2.S vaccination and SARS-CoV-2 variants. In germline, CDR1 is SEHNR, CDR2 FQNEAQ (reference sequence). V was cut by 1 base and J by 4 bases, with 15 bases left in between. This CDR3 contains 16 residues. Stated treatment: around 19 received Ad26.COV2.S at low or high dose, single or two shots; about 5 received placebo; per-sample allocation not given. Day 63 after the first injection of vaccine or placebo was the sampling time. Here immunoSEQ multiplex PCR was the method, and the copy in TCRdb shows in-frame clones only, minus some. The sample holds about 440,000 clones; roughly 87% are singletons and the top ten take about 4.5%.

This chain connects TRBV7-9 to TRBJ2-3; a weak D match, TRBD2 (7 bases). The sequencing used peripheral blood, collected in a trial of Ad26.COV2.S vaccine versus placebo. The receptor's source is a person between 18 and 65 years old who received the Ad26.COV2.S COVID-19 vaccine or a placebo. The CDR3 DNA reads as TGTGCCAGCAGCTTAGTCGGGGGGCCCCTGGCAGATACGCAGTATTTT. This gives the protein CASSLVGGPLADTQYF.